This T cell receptor (beta chain) was sequenced for a study of cytomegalovirus exposure and HLA in healthy donors (dated by TCRdb to the late 2010s). Background for the entire study: In an earlier analysis of under 750 of the donors, 250 to 350 Gb of sequence data and roughly 100 million unique TCR beta sequences from roughly 200 million T cells were reported. An early release covering about 600 HLA-typed donors comprised about 300 gigabases of sequencing data and approximately 80 million unique TCR sequences. Of the roughly 400 genotyped donors, around 81% fell in the genetic ancestry cluster associated with self-reported Caucasian donors. The aim of the study was to test whether cataloging public T cell receptors could identify signatures of past pathogen exposure. The study profiled the T cell repertoires of hundreds of subjects by immunosequencing and related them to cytomegalovirus serostatus. In addition to the first cohort of 666 subjects, a separate validation cohort of 130 or so different subjects was used. The study combined high-throughput TCR immunosequencing, statistical association of individual TCRs with disease status, and machine learning to predict cytomegalovirus infection status. A later analysis re-examined previously published TCR beta repertoires from about 700 donors and added high-resolution HLA genotyping to investigate patterns of TCR occurrence. In the later analysis, no new phenotypic data were used to find candidate immune exposures; instead, reliance was placed on TCR beta sequences and their occurrence across donors. In an earlier analysis of more than 550 of the donors, high-throughput TCR beta sequencing was used to judge whether each TCR beta V gene segment behaved as functional or pseudogenic. Donor age, sex, ethnicity and CMV serostatus were collected together with the repertoire data. Genome-wide SNP genotypes for about 60% of the roughly 700 donors were used in a later genetic analysis, which treated that subset as a discovery cohort. Every discovery cohort repertoire had been produced on one sequencing platform. HLA typing included class I and class II loci at four-digit resolution. Typing coverage differed by locus: A, B, C, DRB1 and DQB1 were typed in about 629-640 donors, DQA1 in approximately 520, DPA1 in 606, and DPB1 in 400 to 490. Because of strong linkage in the cohort, roughly five DR-DQ haplotypes were treated as single units for association and clustering. Across approximately 400 genotyped donors of the cohort, an average of about 220,000 unique TCR beta nucleotide sequences per donor were sequenced, and around 20% of those sequences were non-productive. Points the paper makes about the study in general: Because counts were too low, under 20 rarely observed V segments, including chromosome 9 orphons, were left out of the earlier analysis of 500 to 650 of the donors. The classifier was reported to diagnose cytomegalovirus status with high specificity and sensitivity in both the original cohort and the validation cohort. The study listed 164 TCR beta chains as associated with cytomegalovirus. For the cohort, immune exposure information was limited to CMV serostatus. Strong co-occurrence of HLA alleles, especially DR and DQ, made assigning TCR associations to individual alleles difficult. In a later analysis, several top co-occurrence clusters were reported to appear linked to parvovirus B19, influenza, CMV and Epstein-Barr virus. Compared with the roughly 700-donor mean, donors in an Asian-associated ancestry cluster had fewer N-insertions in productive TCRs, according to a later genetic analysis. Roughly uniform sequencing depth across donors was assumed in presence/absence analyses, although this assumption may not hold. Most TCR sequences were seen in very few donors, while some public TCRs were found in many individuals. In a later analysis, HLA-associated TCR beta chains were found to be more clonally expanded and to have lower generation probabilities than equally common non-associated chains. According to a later analysis, most CMV-associated TCR beta chains appeared to be HLA-restricted, and the HLA associations seemed to be driven largely by CMV exposure. In this cohort, only TCR beta chains were sequenced, and detectable features were limited by the absence of alpha or paired-chain data. A group of highly shared sequence variants was considered likely to be a technical artifact of the sequencing pipeline. Correlated functional status among segregating V segments might reflect linkage disequilibrium, but an unknown experimental factor could not be ruled out. HLA typing was unavailable for some donors at each locus, so association tests used only the typed subset. According to a later analysis, TCR association rates differed among HLA loci, with DRB1 alleles showing the most associated TCRs and HLA-C alleles showing the fewest. A later analysis associated 16,951 TCR beta sequences with specific HLA alleles at a false discovery rate of 0.05. A later genetic analysis associated a missense DCLRE1C variant with V-gene and J-gene trimming of TCR beta chains, and an independent cohort replicated the association. It was suggested by the authors that the approach could potentially be generalized to other disease states and immunological phenotypes. A few of the identified cytomegalovirus-associated TCR beta chains were confirmed in vitro to be specific for cytomegalovirus antigens. A further reported finding was that TCR beta sequences accurately predicted the HLA-A and HLA-B alleles for most subjects in the first cohort. In an earlier analysis of approximately 590 of the donors, most TCR beta V segments appeared in productive rearrangements about 87% or about 30% of the time, broadly matching IMGT annotations.

In total, about 650 healthy bone marrow donors made up the cohort. Cohort members were all nominally healthy when sampled, although unrecorded immune exposures were likely present. The donor was CMV seronegative and was included in the group of approximately 350 seronegative cohort members. A peripheral blood sample was provided by each donor, and peripheral blood mononuclear cells were used for TCR beta sequencing. Genomic DNA was extracted from the blood cell samples with the Qiagen DNeasy Blood Extraction Kit. The count of this clone is one. Which antigen it targets is not known. No much larger clonotype is one base removed from it; base qualities were not supplied. Library prep was done by the immunoSEQ multiplex PCR assay. The multiplex PCR relied on a mix of 60 forward primers for TCR Vbeta segments and 13 reverse primers for TCR Jbeta segments. A multiplex PCR assay on genomic DNA amplified the CDR3 region of rearranged TCR beta genes. Amplified TCR beta libraries were sequenced as 87-base-pair reads on the Illumina HiSeq System. From the authors' description of their analysis: Across the 600 to 700 repertoires, a later analysis counted 60 million to 90 million unique TCR beta chains, approximately 10 million of which were shared by at least two donors. A nearest-neighbor algorithm error-corrected the raw reads and collapsed the reads into unique sequences, merging closely related sequences to remove PCR and sequencing errors. V, D and J gene segments were assigned by aligning CDR3 sequences to IMGT reference sequences. For a sequence to be retained, a match of at least six nucleotides to both a V gene segment and a J gene segment was required. Rearrangements were classified as productive when the CDR3 lacked stop codons and remained in frame with V and J, and all other rearrangements were classified as non-productive. CDR3 was defined according to IMGT convention as the region running from the second conserved V-encoded cysteine to the conserved J-encoded phenylalanine. The earlier analysis of about 560 of the donors excluded any sequence lacking an unambiguous match to a single V gene segment. In an earlier analysis of several hundred of the donors, a V segment was called functional when productive rearrangements were above 56.7%, and segregating when the standard deviation between donors exceeded 5%. A statistical classification framework was built to diagnose cytomegalovirus status from the catalog of TCR beta chain sequences. In a later analysis, TCR nucleotide sequences were compared against IMGT/GENE-DB human TR gene sequences so that V and J genes could be assigned. Using the TCRdist pipeline, a later analysis assigned CDR3 sequences along with most-parsimonious VDJ recombination scenarios. In a later analysis, each TCR beta chain was defined by its CDR3 amino acid sequence together with its V-gene family, and reads lacking a unique V-gene family were excluded. As a way to deal with suspected cross-contamination and a sequencing artifact, a later analysis dropped under 600 nucleotide sequences that were highly shared and had low generation probability. In a later analysis, a clonal expansion index for each public chain was calculated from normalized within-repertoire ranks of inferred template counts. Generation probabilities in a later analysis came from a VDJ recombination model fitted to out-of-frame rearrangements, and those results were checked against IGoR. In a later analysis, hypergeometric tests were used to score TCR-TCR, TCR-HLA and TCR-CMV co-occurrence, with a repertoire-size bias correction applied to TCR pairs. To estimate false discovery rates, a later analysis permuted the HLA or CMV assignments 20 times. A later analysis grouped co-occurring TCRs with DBSCAN, adding TCRdist sequence similarity when clustering within HLA-allele-positive subsets. For co-occurrence clustering, repertoires with fewer than 30,000 or more than 120,000 public chains were excluded, along with a handful of repertoires with anomalous nucleotide sharing. TCRdb stores this immuneACCESS table with in-frame sequences only. Part of the clones is absent; in the studies checked, under half of the shortfall reflects unresolved V genes, and no reason is known for the rest. That table furnishes V, J and clone size, whereas the DNA furnished D and trimming. The sample table holds approximately 150,000 clones, of which 75% were seen once. About 3.5% of the sample rests with the top ten.

This receptor was identified in a man aged 40-49 years in good health and CMV-seronegative. The specimen sequenced was PBMCs.

The nucleotide sequence reads TGTGCCAGCAGAAATCCTACAGGGGGCAACTATGGCTACACCTTC. Its product reads: CASRNPTGGNYGYTF. This receptor chain uses TRBV6-5 and TRBJ1-2, with 9 bases matching TRBD1. V trim: 6 bases; J trim: 2 bases; unmatched bases: 7. The CDR3 sequence holds 15 residues, the cysteine and phenylalanine included. The DNA shown is the 45-base CDR3, in frame from base 1. Per the germline V gene, MNHEY is the CDR1 and SVGAGI is the CDR2.